The clone carrying this TCR beta chain was counted ten times or more. Its specificity is unknown. These data belong to a study of T-cell memory formation after mild COVID-19. Study context: TCR clustering was largely donor specific.

Trimming pared 1 base from V and 2 bases from J, leaving 9 bases between. This CDR3 contains 15 residues. Germline assignment: CDR1 SGHTA and CDR2 FQGTGA. Overall study findings and caveats: Contracting clones from day 15 to 85 had balanced CD4/CD8; later expanders favoured CD4+. Among contracting clones, CD4+ were mainly CM/EM and CD8+ enriched in EMRA.

TCR alpha and TCR beta cDNA libraries with sample barcodes and UMIs came from 5'RACE using constant-segment primers. TCRdb re-derived calls from the 5' RACE reads in MiXCR, one entry per CDR3 protein. The repertoire has more than 450,000 distinct CDR3 sequences, around 17% of them found once; the top ten carry 9.5% to 15%. The receptor was derived from an adult woman who had mild COVID-19 (a few samples of this study predate the infection). Cell type and time point are not known. The chain carries TRBV7-3 and TRBJ2-1; TRBD1 might be the D (6 bases). Source material: PBMCs or a T cell subset sorted from them (not recorded which). The CDR3 bases are TGTGCCAGCAGCTTAATTGGGGGCCCCTACAATGAGCAGTTCTTC. Translation gives CASSLIGGPYNEQFF.